The rows below give T cell receptor beta chains drawn from one sample of a study of cytomegalovirus exposure and HLA in healthy donors. The protocol was immunoSEQ multiplex PCR, while the TCRdb copy is restricted to in-frame clones and leaves out a portion. The sample holds around 150,000 clones, 70% to 80% seen once. Specimen: PBMCs. The origin of the receptors is a middle-aged man in good health and CMV-seropositive. CDR3s include the opening cysteine and the closing phenylalanine or tryptophan. The D gene is left open where the match is weak. Clone size is given for some rows only: seen once, a few or many times, or a class if the clone is expanded.

cdr3_length d_call clone_size j_call v_call cdr3_aa cdr3_nt
15 - - TRBJ2-7 TRBV19 CASSKSASGSYEQYF TGTGCCAGTAGCAAGAGCGCGTCTGGGTCCTACGAGCAGTACTTC
15 - - TRBJ2-1 TRBV5-1 CASSFAGSSYNEQFF TGCGCCAGCAGCTTCGCGGGCAGCTCCTACAATGAGCAGTTCTTC
13 - - TRBJ2-7 TRBV27 CASSSQFAYEQYF TGTGCCAGCAGTTCTCAGTTTGCCTACGAGCAGTACTTC
13 - - TRBJ2-7 TRBV19 CASSRDSNYEQYF TGTGCCAGTAGTCGGGACTCGAACTACGAGCAGTACTTC
14 - - TRBJ1-1 TRBV5-1 CASGRGSGNTEAFF TGCGCCAGCGGGCGCGGTTCGGGGAATACTGAAGCTTTCTTT
14 - - TRBJ2-4 TRBV5-1 CASSLGSGENIQYF TGCGCCAGCAGCTTGGGATCGGGAGAAAACATTCAGTACTTC
14 - - TRBJ2-7 TRBV7-9 CASTRAGSTYEQYF TGTGCCAGCACGCGCGCCGGGAGCACCTACGAGCAGTACTTC
18 TRBD2 - TRBJ2-5 TRBV5-6 CASSPGLAGGPKQETQYF TGTGCCAGCAGCCCCGGACTAGCGGGAGGGCCAAAGCAAGAGACCCAGTACTTC
13 TRBD2 - TRBJ2-3 TRBV28 CASKTSGTDTQYF TGTGCCAGCAAGACTAGCGGAACAGATACGCAGTATTTT
15 TRBD2 few TRBJ2-5 TRBV27 CASSPGLAGLETQYF TGTGCCAGCAGTCCGGGACTAGCGGGACTAGAGACCCAGTACTTC
20 TRBD2 once TRBJ2-1 TRBV27 CASSPRGFLAGDVSYNEQFF TGTGCCAGCAGTCCTAGAGGTTTTCTAGCGGGAGATGTATCGTACAATGAGCAGTTCTTC
13 TRBD2 few TRBJ2-1 TRBV11-2 CASSLGRGDEQFF TGTGCCAGCAGCTTAGGACGGGGGGATGAGCAGTTCTTC
11 - - TRBJ2-3 TRBV6-6 CASRLSDTQYF TGTGCCAGCAGGTTATCAGATACGCAGTATTTT
13 TRBD1 - TRBJ1-1 TRBV19 CASRDRGGTEAFF TGTGCCAGTAGGGACAGGGGAGGGACTGAAGCTTTCTTT
14 - - TRBJ1-4 TRBV28 CASSTVATNEKLFF TGTGCCAGCAGTACGGTGGCAACTAATGAAAAACTGTTTTTT
15 - - TRBJ2-1 TRBV10-3 CAITGGLGGGNEQFF TGTGCCATCACCGGAGGACTAGGAGGGGGCAATGAGCAGTTCTTC
15 TRBD2 - TRBJ2-2 TRBV9 CASSVSGSITGELFF TGTGCCAGCAGCGTTAGCGGGAGCATCACCGGGGAGCTGTTTTTT
16 TRBD1 few TRBJ2-5 TRBV27 CASSLLPGTGWETQYF TGTGCCAGCAGTCTACTGCCCGGGACAGGGTGGGAGACCCAGTACTTC